This entry is about one TCR beta chain. Its target is not known. This sample was included in a study of graft-versus-host responses after intestinal transplantation. Trimming stripped 0 bases from V and 7 bases from J, with 7 bases between. CDR1 is SGHRS, CDR2 YFSETQ, per germline. The CDR3 loop spans 13 amino acids. Generated by immunoSEQ multiplex PCR, the TCRdb table keeps only in-frame clones and is missing some. The repertoire includes 95,000 to 110,000 clones, about 88% of them detected once, and 0.7% to 0.9% sits in the top ten. The V and J genes are TRBV5-1 and TRBJ2-2; a possible D gene is TRBD1 (5 bases). The receptor's source is a human donor who received an intestinal transplant. Sequenced here: unstimulated CD4+ T cells sorted from spleen or lymph node cells, sampled before intestinal transplant. CDR3 sequence (DNA): TGCGCCAGCAGCTTGGAGGGGATCGGGGAGCTGTTTTTT. Amino acid sequence: CASSLEGIGELFF.